The text below deals with one TCR beta chain. The antigen is unknown. One junction end disagrees with the germline gene, perhaps due to a read error. This sample stems from a study of cytomegalovirus exposure and HLA in healthy donors. Study-wide points: HLA allele associations emerged for 15,000 to 20,000 TCR beta sequences in a later analysis, at 0.05 false discovery rate. Highly shared variants forming one cluster were likely a sequencing artifact. The authors enumerated some 160 TCR beta chains as linked to cytomegalovirus.

Researchers ran the PCR with 60 Vbeta and 13 Jbeta primers. Profiled with immunoSEQ multiplex PCR; TCRdb holds only in-frame clones, not every one. Of about 270,000 clones in the sample, roughly two thirds were seen once. Sequencing used PBMCs. The receptor's source is a female donor in good health and CMV-seronegative.

The CDR3 loop reads CSSSLLGAETQYF. In nucleotides, the CDR3 is TGTTCCAGCAGCTTACTTGGGGCAGAGACCCAGTACTTC. The chain has TRBV7-9 and TRBJ2-5, with a possible D match to TRBD1 (5 bases). Germline loops: CDR1 SEHNR, CDR2 FQNEAQ (reference sequence). There are 13 residues in the CDR3.